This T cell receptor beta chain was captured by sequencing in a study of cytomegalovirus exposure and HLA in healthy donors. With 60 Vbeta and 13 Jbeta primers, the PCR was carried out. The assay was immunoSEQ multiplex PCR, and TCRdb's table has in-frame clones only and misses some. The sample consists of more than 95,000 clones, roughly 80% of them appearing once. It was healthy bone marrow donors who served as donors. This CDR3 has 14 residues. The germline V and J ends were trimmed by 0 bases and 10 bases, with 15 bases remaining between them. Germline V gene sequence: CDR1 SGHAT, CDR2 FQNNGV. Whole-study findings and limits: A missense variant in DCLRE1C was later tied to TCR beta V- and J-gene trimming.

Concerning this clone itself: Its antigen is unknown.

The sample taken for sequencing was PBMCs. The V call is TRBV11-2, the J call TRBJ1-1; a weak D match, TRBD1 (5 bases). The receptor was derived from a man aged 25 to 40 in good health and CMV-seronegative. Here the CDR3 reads CASSLDRGGLGAFF. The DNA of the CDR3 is TGTGCCAGCAGCTTAGATCGGGGGGGTTTGGGAGCTTTCTTT. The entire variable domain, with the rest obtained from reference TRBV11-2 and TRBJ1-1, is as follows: EAGVAQSPRYKIIEKRQSVAFWCNPISGHATLYWYQQILGQGPKLLIQFQNNGVVDDSQLPKDRFSAERLKGVDSTLKIQPAKLEDSAVYLCASSLDRGGLGAFFGQGTRLTVV.